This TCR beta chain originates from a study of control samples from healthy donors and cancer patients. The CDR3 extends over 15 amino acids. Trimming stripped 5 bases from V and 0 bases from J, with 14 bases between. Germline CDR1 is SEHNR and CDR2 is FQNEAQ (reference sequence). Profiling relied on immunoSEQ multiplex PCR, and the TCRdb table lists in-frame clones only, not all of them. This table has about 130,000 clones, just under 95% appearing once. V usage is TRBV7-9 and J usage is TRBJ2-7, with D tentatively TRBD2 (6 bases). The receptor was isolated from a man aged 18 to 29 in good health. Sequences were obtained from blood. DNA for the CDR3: TGTGCCAGCAGCGCGGGCGCCGGGAGCTCCTACGAGCAGTACTTC. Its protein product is CASSAGAGSSYEQYF.